The 29 T cell receptor beta chains below come from one sample, sequenced in a study of T cell responses to AZD1222 COVID-19 vaccine. The protocol was immunoSEQ multiplex PCR, while the TCRdb copy is restricted to in-frame clones and leaves out a portion. The sample yields 100,000 to 150,000 clones, about 88% seen once. The starting material was peripheral blood, obtained on day 0 of AZD1222 vaccination. All receptors come from an adult in good health.

The V gene is TRBV10-3, the J gene TRBJ2-7; D perhaps matches TRBD1 (6 bases). The V end was cut by 8 bases, the J end by 3 bases, with 14 bases between. This CDR3 spans 13 amino acids. The germline gives CDR1 ENHRY, CDR2 SYGVKD. The CDR3 region has the DNA TGTGCCATCTGGGACAATACAAACTACGAGCAGTACTTC. Its protein is CAIWDNTNYEQYF.

The rearrangement links TRBV7-8 to TRBJ1-4, with D hard to call. The CDR3 spans 13 residues. Germline V gene lookup returns CDR1 SGHVS and CDR2 FQNEAQ. V shed 5 bases and J shed 2 bases, with 6 bases lying between them. CDR3 bases: TGTGCCAGCAGCCTTACGACTAATGAAAAACTGTTTTTT. This codes for CASSLTTNEKLFF.

Here the CDR3 reads CASSSGQGGEQFF. CDR3 coding DNA: TGTGCCAGCAGTTCAGGACAGGGCGGTGAGCAGTTCTTC. The gene calls are TRBV28 and TRBJ2-1, with 8 bases identical to TRBD1. The CDR3 consists of 13 residues. The germline V gene encodes CDR1 MDHEN and CDR2 SYDVKM. V shed 4 bases, J shed 9 bases, and the junction held 5 bases outside the gene matches.

This chain connects TRBV7-3 to TRBJ2-5; 7 nucleotides match TRBD1. Looked up from germline, CDR1 is SGHTA and CDR2 is FQGTGA. The CDR3 is 13 residues long. J lost 4 bases, V lost 5 bases, and 4 bases had no gene match. The chain's CDR3 is CASSIGGSETQYF. The CDR3 nucleotides read TGTGCCAGCAGCATAGGGGGCTCAGAGACCCAGTACTTC.

The rearrangement links TRBV7-2 to TRBJ2-1; 8 bases match TRBD2. Germline lookup yields CDR1 SGHTA and CDR2 FQGNSA. The CDR3 spans 18 residues. Trimming at V came to 2 bases and at J to 0 bases, leaving 9 bases not matched to a gene. Here the CDR3 reads CASSLLAGAQSSYNEQFF. CDR3 nucleotide sequence: TGTGCCAGCAGCTTACTAGCGGGTGCCCAGAGCTCCTACAATGAGCAGTTCTTC.

This sequence joins TRBV3-1 (or the pseudogene TRBV3-2) and TRBJ1-3; the D is unclear. V was trimmed by 4 bases and J by 2 bases, leaving 6 bases between them. The CDR3 has 13 amino acids. Germline CDR1 and CDR2: LGHDT and YNNKEL (reference sequence). The chain's CDR3 is CASSPGAGNTIYF. CDR3 nucleotides: TGTGCCAGCAGCCCTGGGGCTGGAAACACCATATATTTT.

The chain combines TRBV30 with TRBJ1-2; D gene uncertain. The CDR3 loop spans 11 amino acids. Germline lookup yields CDR1 GTSNPN and CDR2 SVGIG (reference sequence). V lost 0 bases, J lost 6 bases, and 5 bases lay in between. CDR3 coding DNA: TGTGCCTGGAGTGTGATGGATGGCTACACCTTC. It specifies CAWSVMDGYTF.

This clone turned up a few times. The chain carries TRBV7-9 and TRBJ2-5; D not resolved. Trimming pared 2 bases from V and 5 bases from J, leaving 15 bases between. The CDR3 runs to 15 residues. Germline V CDR1 and CDR2: SEHNR, FQNEAQ (reference sequence). CDR3 loop: CASSLTVGESETQYF. The CDR3 DNA reads TGTGCCAGCAGCTTAACGGTTGGTGAAAGTGAGACCCAGTACTTC.

This chain connects TRBV28 to TRBJ1-1, with 7 bases that match TRBD1. The V gene end was trimmed by 4 bases and the J gene end by 0 bases; junction bases not matched to a gene: 5. Germline V gene sequence: CDR1 MDHEN, CDR2 SYDVKM. This CDR3 is built from 15 residues. CDR3 bases: TGTGCCAGCAGTTCCGCGGGGACAGTGAACACTGAAGCTTTCTTT. It is translated as CASSSAGTVNTEAFF.

This clone appeared a single time. The J gene is TRBJ2-4, the V gene TRBV18; 8 bases agree with TRBD1. The CDR3 sequence is 16 residues long. J gave up 2 bases and V 2 bases, and 5 bases lay outside the gene matches. Per the germline V gene, CDR1 is KGHSH and CDR2 is LQKENI. The CDR3 region has the DNA TGTGCCAGCTCACCATTACCAGGGGGCCCCAAAAACATTCAGTACTTC. It translates to CASSPLPGGPKNIQYF.

This clone showed up just a few times. The rearrangement uses TRBV4-2 and TRBJ1-4, with 7 nucleotides matching TRBD1. This CDR3 contains 15 residues. From germline, CDR1 is LGHNA and CDR2 YNFKEQ. Unmatched junction bases numbered 4, after V lost 0 bases and J lost 6 bases. The CDR3 DNA reads TGTGCCAGCAGCCAAGATGTAGGGGGCTATGAAAAACTGTTTTTT. It yields the protein CASSQDVGGYEKLFF.

V gene TRBV5-1 combines with J gene TRBJ2-1; D gene ambiguous. Germline V gives CDR1 SGHRS, CDR2 YFSETQ. The CDR3 loop spans 12 amino acids. V lost 0 bases and J 5 bases, leaving 3 bases between the germline ends. The CDR3 nucleotides read TGCGCCAGCAGCTTGGGCGACAATGAGCAGTTCTTC. Translated, it gives CASSLGDNEQFF.

The V call is TRBV7-9, the J call TRBJ2-7, with D possibly TRBD2 on 5 matching bases. CDR3 size: 15 residues. The V end was cut by 1 base, the J end by 2 bases, with 12 bases between. The germline V gene has CDR1 SEHNR and CDR2 FQNEAQ (reference sequence). The CDR3 region has the DNA TGTGCCAGCAGCTTAGACGGGGAGATAACCTACGAGCAGTACTTC. Translated: CASSLDGEITYEQYF.

The chain carries TRBV7-3 and TRBJ2-3; D unresolved. This CDR3 region has 13 residues. V shed 2 bases and J shed 2 bases, with 5 bases lying between them. Looked up from germline, CDR1 is SGHTA and CDR2 is FQGTGA. The CDR3 sequence is CASSLAYTDTQYF. In nucleotides, the CDR3 is TGTGCCAGCAGCTTAGCCTACACAGATACGCAGTATTTT.

V gene TRBV7-2 combines with J gene TRBJ1-1; D is ambiguous. Germline CDR1 SGHTA, CDR2 FQGNSA. The CDR3 totals 16 residues. Trimming shortened V by 6 bases and J by 0 bases, and 17 bases separated the two germline ends. This CDR3 is CASSYSGRQMNTEAFF. The CDR3 bases are TGTGCCAGCAGTTATTCCGGGCGACAAATGAACACTGAAGCTTTCTTT.

In this sample, this clone turned up a few times. This chain joins TRBV7-9 and TRBJ1-4, with a possible D match to TRBD1 (5 bases). The CDR3 has 17 amino acids. The germline gives CDR1 SEHNR, CDR2 FQNEAQ (reference sequence). Trimming cost V 8 bases and J 6 bases, with 25 bases left between them. The DNA of the CDR3 is TGTGCCAGCGCCAAGGGTGGAAAGGGGCAGCAGGATGAAAAACTGTTTTTT. Translation gives CASAKGGKGQQDEKLFF.

This clone turned up a few times. J is TRBJ1-1 and V is TRBV29-1; possibly TRBD1 for D (5 bases). CDR1 is SQVTM and CDR2 is ANQGSEA in the germline V gene. Trimming removed 0 bases from V and 12 bases from J, with 17 bases in between. The CDR3 sequence is 13 residues long. CDR3 amino acids: CSVEDRSGHGTFF. In DNA, the CDR3 is TGCAGCGTTGAAGATCGGAGCGGACACGGAACTTTCTTT.

This chain joins TRBV27 and TRBJ1-2, with D unresolved. CDR3 size: 14 residues. Germline V gene data show CDR1 as MNHEY and CDR2 as SMNVEV (reference sequence). Trimming shortened V by 0 bases and J by 2 bases, and 7 bases separated the two germline ends. This chain's CDR3 is CASSLSRMNYGYTF. In DNA, the CDR3 is TGTGCCAGCAGTTTATCCAGGATGAACTATGGCTACACCTTC.

The J gene is TRBJ1-1, the V gene TRBV6-5; D not certain. Germline V gene lookup returns CDR1 MNHEY and CDR2 SVGAGI. The CDR3 covers 14 residues. The ends were cut back, 7 bases at V and 4 bases at J, with 16 bases in the middle. The CDR3 DNA is TGTGCCAGCACCCTCGATCCGGGTATCACTGAAGCTTTCTTT. Protein: CASTLDPGITEAFF.

The chain uses TRBV9 and TRBJ1-6; D is unclear. Germline V lookup: CDR1 SGDLS, CDR2 YYNGEE. The CDR3 has 14 amino acids. V was cut by 0 bases and J by 6 bases, with 7 bases left in between. The CDR3 region is CASSVDLINSPLHF. The DNA of the CDR3 is TGTGCCAGCAGCGTAGATTTGATTAATTCACCCCTCCACTTT.

This clone has more than one count but fewer than ten. V is TRBV9 and J is TRBJ1-3, with a possible D match to TRBD1 (6 bases). Germline lookup yields CDR1 SGDLS and CDR2 YYNGEE. The V and J ends lost 0 bases and 0 bases respectively, with 19 bases between them. This CDR3 is built from 19 residues. CDR3 bases: TGTGCCAGCAGCGTAGGGTTGGACAGTCCACAATTCTCTGGAAACACCATATATTTT. Encoded protein: CASSVGLDSPQFSGNTIYF.

The V call is TRBV21-1, the J call TRBJ2-3; TRBD2, as called in the table, went unchecked against the DNA. TRBV21-1 is a pseudogene locus. The CDR3 loop spans 16 amino acids. This CDR3 is CASIQGCSGRGDTQYF. CDR3 in DNA: TGTGCCAGCATCCAAGGGTGTAGCGGGAGGGGAGATACGCAGTATTTT.

CDR3 loop: CASSILSGRFPYEQYF. The DNA of the CDR3 is TGTGCCAGTAGTATTCTCAGCGGGAGGTTCCCCTACGAGCAGTACTTC. This sequence joins TRBV19 and TRBJ2-7, with 9 bases aligning to TRBD2. The CDR3 sequence is 16 residues long. The trim removed 3 bases at V and 2 bases at J, leaving 8 bases unmatched. CDR1 and CDR2 (germline): LNHDA, SQIVND (reference sequence).

This chain uses TRBV30 with TRBJ2-7, with 7 bases aligning to TRBD1. V shed 0 bases, J shed 8 bases, and the junction held 1 base outside the gene matches. Germline V CDR1 and CDR2: GTSNPN, SVGIG (reference sequence). This CDR3 has 11 amino acids. The CDR3 spells CAWSVQGQQYF. CDR3 in DNA: TGTGCCTGGAGTGTACAGGGGCAGCAGTACTTC.

The gene calls are TRBV3-1 (or the pseudogene TRBV3-2) and TRBJ1-2; 8 nucleotides line up with TRBD1. V lost 4 bases to trimming and J lost 4 bases; unmatched junction nucleotides: 8. The CDR3 is made up of 15 amino acids. Germline CDR1 reads LGHDT; CDR2 reads YNNKEL (reference sequence). This CDR3 reads CASSPGGTGGYGYTF. CDR3 DNA: TGTGCCAGCAGCCCCGGGGGAACAGGGGGCTATGGCTACACCTTC.

The chain employs TRBV5-1 and TRBJ2-3; TRBD1 is a possible D gene (5 bases). V lost 0 bases, J lost 3 bases, and 8 bases lay in between. Germline CDR1 reads SGHRS; CDR2 reads YFSETQ. The CDR3 runs to 14 residues. CDR3 sequence: CASSLDQGTDTQYF. CDR3 nucleotides: TGCGCCAGCAGCTTGGATCAGGGAACAGATACGCAGTATTTT.

The V call is TRBV5-1, the J call TRBJ1-1; TRBD1 aligns across 7 bases. CDR3 size: 14 residues. Germline V lookup: CDR1 SGHRS, CDR2 YFSETQ. The V and J ends lost 4 bases and 5 bases, in that order; junction bases with no gene match: 8. The CDR3 here is CASSPRQGWTEAFF. The CDR3 DNA reads TGCGCCAGCAGCCCTAGACAGGGCTGGACTGAAGCTTTCTTT.

This chain connects TRBV5-6 to TRBJ1-4; the match to TRBD1 covers 8 bases. The CDR3 runs 16 residues. Germline assignment: CDR1 SGHDT and CDR2 YYEEEE. V was pared by 6 bases and J by 0 bases, with 7 bases of the junction left unmatched. The CDR3 spells CASTQGARATNEKLFF. CDR3 DNA: TGTGCCAGCACCCAGGGGGCCCGTGCAACTAATGAAAAACTGTTTTTT.

The CDR3 bases are TGTGCCAGCAGCAAAGGTACTGTCTCCTACGAGCAGTACTTC. As protein: CASSKGTVSYEQYF. The genes are TRBV21-1 and TRBJ2-7; TRBD2 is taken as the D call from the table, unchecked against the DNA. TRBV21-1 is given as a pseudogene. The CDR3 loop spans 14 amino acids.